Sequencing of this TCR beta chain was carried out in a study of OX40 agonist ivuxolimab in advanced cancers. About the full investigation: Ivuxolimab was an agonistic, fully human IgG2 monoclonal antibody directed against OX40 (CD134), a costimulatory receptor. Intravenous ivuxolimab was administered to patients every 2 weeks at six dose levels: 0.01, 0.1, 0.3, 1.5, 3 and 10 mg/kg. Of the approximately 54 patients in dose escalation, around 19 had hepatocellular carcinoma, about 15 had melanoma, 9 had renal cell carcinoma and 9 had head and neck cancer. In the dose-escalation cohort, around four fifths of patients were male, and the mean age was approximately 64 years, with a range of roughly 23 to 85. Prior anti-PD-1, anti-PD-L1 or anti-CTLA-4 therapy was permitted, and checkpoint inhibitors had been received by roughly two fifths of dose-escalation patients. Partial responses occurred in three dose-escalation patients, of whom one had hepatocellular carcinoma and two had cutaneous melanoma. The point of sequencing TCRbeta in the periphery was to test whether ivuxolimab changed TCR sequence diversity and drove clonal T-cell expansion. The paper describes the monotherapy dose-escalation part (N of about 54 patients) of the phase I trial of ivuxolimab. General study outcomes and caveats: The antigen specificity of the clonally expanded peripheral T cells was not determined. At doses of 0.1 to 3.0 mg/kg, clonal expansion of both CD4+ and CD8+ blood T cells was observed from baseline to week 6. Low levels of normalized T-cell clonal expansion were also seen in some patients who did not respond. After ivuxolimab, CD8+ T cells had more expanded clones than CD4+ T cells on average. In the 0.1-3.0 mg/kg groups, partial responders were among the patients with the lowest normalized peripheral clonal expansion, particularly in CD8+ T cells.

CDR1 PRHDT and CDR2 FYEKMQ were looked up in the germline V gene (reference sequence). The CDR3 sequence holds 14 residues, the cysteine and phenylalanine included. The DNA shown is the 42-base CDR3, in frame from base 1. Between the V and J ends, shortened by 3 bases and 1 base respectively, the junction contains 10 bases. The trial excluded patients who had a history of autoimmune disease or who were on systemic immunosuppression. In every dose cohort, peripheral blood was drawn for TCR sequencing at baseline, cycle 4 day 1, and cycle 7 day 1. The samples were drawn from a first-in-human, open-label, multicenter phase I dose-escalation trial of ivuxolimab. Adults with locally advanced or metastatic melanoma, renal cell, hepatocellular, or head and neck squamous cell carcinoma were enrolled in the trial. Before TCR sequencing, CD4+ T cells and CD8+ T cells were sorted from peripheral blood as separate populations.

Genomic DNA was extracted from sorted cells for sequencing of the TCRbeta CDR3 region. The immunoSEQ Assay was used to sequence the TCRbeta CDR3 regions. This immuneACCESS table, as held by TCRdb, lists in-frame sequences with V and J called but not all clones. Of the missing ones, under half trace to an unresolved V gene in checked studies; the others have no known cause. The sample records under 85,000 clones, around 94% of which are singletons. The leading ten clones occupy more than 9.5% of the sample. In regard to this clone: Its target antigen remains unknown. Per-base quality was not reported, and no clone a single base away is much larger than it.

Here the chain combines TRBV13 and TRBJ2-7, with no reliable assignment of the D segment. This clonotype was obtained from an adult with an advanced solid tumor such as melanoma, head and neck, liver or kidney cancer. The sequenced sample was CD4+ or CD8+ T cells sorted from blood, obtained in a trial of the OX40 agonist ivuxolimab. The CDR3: CASSFTETSYEQYF. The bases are TGTGCCAGCAGCTTTACAGAGACTTCCTACGAGCAGTACTTC. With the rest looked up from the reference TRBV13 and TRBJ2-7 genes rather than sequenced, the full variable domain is AAGVIQSPRHLIKEKRETATLKCYPIPRHDTVYWYQQGPGQDPQFLISFYEKMQSDKGSIPDRFSAQQFSDYHSELNMSSLELGDSALYFCASSFTETSYEQYFGPGTRLTVT.